Listed below are T cell receptor beta chains from one sample, sequenced in a study of T cell responses to AZD1222 COVID-19 vaccine. Some clones are missing from TCRdb's copy, which holds only in-frame ones; the method was immunoSEQ multiplex PCR. The repertoire consists of about 92,000 clones, with approximately 90% occurring once and the leading ten covering 22%. Specimen: peripheral blood, collected on day 0 of AZD1222 vaccination. Receptor source: an adult in good health. Each CDR3 is given with its conserved first and last residue. The order of the fields is CDR3 length, J gene, clone size, V gene, D gene, CDR3 protein, CDR3 DNA. D genes are given only for firm matches. Not all rows give a size; the values are once, few, many and, for expanded clones, a class.

CDR3 length: 13; J gene: TRBJ2-3; clone size: -; V gene: TRBV4-3; D gene: -; CDR3 protein: CASSQERSDTQYF; CDR3 DNA: TGCGCCAGCAGCCAAGAGAGGTCAGATACGCAGTATTTT
CDR3 length: 15; J gene: TRBJ1-2; clone size: -; V gene: TRBV4-3; D gene: -; CDR3 protein: CASSQDFPGFNGYTF; CDR3 DNA: TGCGCCAGCAGCCAAGATTTTCCGGGGTTCAATGGCTACACCTTC
CDR3 length: 13; J gene: TRBJ2-7; clone size: -; V gene: TRBV18; D gene: -; CDR3 protein: CASSPPLVGEQYF; CDR3 DNA: TGTGCCAGCTCACCACCCCTGGTGGGCGAGCAGTACTTC
CDR3 length: 13; J gene: TRBJ2-5; clone size: -; V gene: TRBV5-1; D gene: -; CDR3 protein: CASTQGGRETQYF; CDR3 DNA: TGCGCCAGCACCCAGGGGGGTCGAGAGACCCAGTACTTC
CDR3 length: 16; J gene: TRBJ2-2; clone size: -; V gene: TRBV10-3; D gene: -; CDR3 protein: CAISSFGAGSTGELFF; CDR3 DNA: TGTGCCATCAGCTCTTTCGGGGCAGGGAGCACCGGGGAGCTGTTTTTT
CDR3 length: 14; J gene: TRBJ2-7; clone size: -; V gene: TRBV6-2/TRBV6-3; D gene: -; CDR3 protein: CASSWTAPGHEQYF; CDR3 DNA: TGTGCCAGCAGTTGGACAGCTCCCGGCCACGAGCAGTACTTC
CDR3 length: 15; J gene: TRBJ1-3; clone size: -; V gene: TRBV13; D gene: -; CDR3 protein: CASSQGGSSGNTIYF; CDR3 DNA: TGTGCCAGCAGCCAAGGAGGGAGCTCTGGAAACACCATATATTTT
CDR3 length: 15; J gene: TRBJ2-3; clone size: once; V gene: TRBV6-2/TRBV6-3; D gene: TRBD2; CDR3 protein: CASSFRTSGLDTQYF; CDR3 DNA: TGTGCCAGCAGTTTTAGGACTAGCGGGCTCGATACGCAGTATTTT
CDR3 length: 16; J gene: TRBJ1-6; clone size: -; V gene: TRBV6-5; D gene: -; CDR3 protein: CASSYRLGSYNSPLHF; CDR3 DNA: TGTGCCAGCAGTTACCGCTTGGGATCCTATAATTCACCCCTCCACTTT
CDR3 length: 15; J gene: TRBJ1-4; clone size: -; V gene: TRBV19; D gene: -; CDR3 protein: CASTVGQRGYEKLFF; CDR3 DNA: TGTGCCAGTACCGTGGGGCAAAGGGGCTATGAAAAACTGTTTTTT
CDR3 length: 15; J gene: TRBJ1-5; clone size: once; V gene: TRBV7-9; D gene: -; CDR3 protein: CASSLGDTSNQPQHF; CDR3 DNA: TGTGCCAGCAGCTTAGGGGATACTAGCAATCAGCCCCAGCATTTT
CDR3 length: 17; J gene: TRBJ1-2; clone size: -; V gene: TRBV21-1; D gene: -; CDR3 protein: CASSKSRFGRDSYGYTF; CDR3 DNA: TGTGCCAGCAGCAAATCTCGGTTCGGCAGGGATTCATATGGCTACACCTTC
CDR3 length: 14; J gene: TRBJ2-5; clone size: -; V gene: TRBV27; D gene: TRBD2; CDR3 protein: CASSPLSGGARQYF; CDR3 DNA: TGTGCCAGCAGTCCACTTAGCGGGGGGGCGCGTCAGTACTTC
CDR3 length: 13; J gene: TRBJ2-5; clone size: few; V gene: TRBV14; D gene: -; CDR3 protein: CASSGRTEETQYF; CDR3 DNA: TGTGCCAGCAGCGGTCGTACAGAGGAGACCCAGTACTTC
CDR3 length: 13; J gene: TRBJ1-5; clone size: -; V gene: TRBV7-8; D gene: -; CDR3 protein: CASSVGRNQPQHF; CDR3 DNA: TGTGCCAGCAGCGTAGGCCGCAATCAGCCCCAGCATTTT
CDR3 length: 15; J gene: TRBJ1-1; clone size: once; V gene: TRBV18; D gene: -; CDR3 protein: CASSPNQGSYTEAFF; CDR3 DNA: TGTGCCAGCTCACCAAATCAGGGCAGCTACACTGAAGCTTTCTTT
CDR3 length: 14; J gene: TRBJ1-2; clone size: -; V gene: TRBV7-9; D gene: -; CDR3 protein: CASSLGREAYGYTF; CDR3 DNA: TGTGCCAGCAGCTTAGGACGGGAGGCCTATGGCTACACCTTC
CDR3 length: 15; J gene: TRBJ1-4; clone size: -; V gene: TRBV11-2; D gene: TRBD1; CDR3 protein: CASSSNQGAGEKLFF; CDR3 DNA: TGTGCCAGCAGCTCAAACCAGGGGGCTGGTGAAAAACTGTTTTTT
CDR3 length: 18; J gene: TRBJ2-1; clone size: -; V gene: TRBV4-1; D gene: TRBD2; CDR3 protein: CASSHPLAGRNLYNEQFF; CDR3 DNA: TGCGCCAGCAGCCATCCTCTAGCGGGGCGGAACCTCTACAATGAGCAGTTCTTC
CDR3 length: 12; J gene: TRBJ2-5; clone size: -; V gene: TRBV7-9; D gene: -; CDR3 protein: CASTQGVETQYF; CDR3 DNA: TGTGCCAGCACGCAAGGGGTAGAGACCCAGTACTTC
CDR3 length: 15; J gene: TRBJ1-4; clone size: -; V gene: TRBV19; D gene: -; CDR3 protein: CASSMGWPRNEKLFF; CDR3 DNA: TGTGCCAGTAGTATGGGGTGGCCGCGTAATGAAAAACTGTTTTTT
CDR3 length: 15; J gene: TRBJ1-5; clone size: -; V gene: TRBV19; D gene: -; CDR3 protein: CASSFLQISNQPQHF; CDR3 DNA: TGTGCCAGTAGTTTCCTACAGATTAGCAATCAGCCCCAGCATTTT
CDR3 length: 18; J gene: TRBJ1-3; clone size: once; V gene: TRBV5-1; D gene: -; CDR3 protein: CASSKPSTLAYSGNTIYF; CDR3 DNA: TGCGCCAGCAGCAAACCTTCCACTCTGGCGTACTCTGGAAACACCATATATTTT
CDR3 length: 13; J gene: TRBJ1-2; clone size: -; V gene: TRBV6-5; D gene: TRBD1; CDR3 protein: CASSQGQMSGYTF; CDR3 DNA: TGTGCCAGCAGTCAGGGACAGATGTCTGGCTACACCTTC
CDR3 length: 14; J gene: TRBJ1-6; clone size: -; V gene: TRBV7-9; D gene: -; CDR3 protein: CASSSNSVNSPLHF; CDR3 DNA: TGTGCCAGCAGCTCTAACTCGGTGAATTCACCCCTCCACTTT
CDR3 length: 15; J gene: TRBJ1-3; clone size: once; V gene: TRBV19; D gene: -; CDR3 protein: CASSIAKSSGNTIYF; CDR3 DNA: TGTGCCAGTAGTATAGCCAAGAGCTCTGGAAACACCATATATTTT
CDR3 length: 15; J gene: TRBJ2-1; clone size: -; V gene: TRBV6-5; D gene: TRBD2; CDR3 protein: CASSWLAGVYNEQFF; CDR3 DNA: TGTGCCAGCAGTTGGCTAGCGGGGGTATACAATGAGCAGTTCTTC
CDR3 length: 15; J gene: TRBJ1-3; clone size: -; V gene: TRBV6-5; D gene: -; CDR3 protein: CASSYSSLSGNTIYF; CDR3 DNA: TGTGCCAGCAGTTACTCGTCCCTCTCTGGAAACACCATATATTTT
CDR3 length: 15; J gene: TRBJ2-1; clone size: few; V gene: TRBV28; D gene: -; CDR3 protein: CASTPLGVPYNEQFF; CDR3 DNA: TGTGCCAGCACCCCTTTGGGGGTGCCCTACAATGAGCAGTTCTTC
CDR3 length: 17; J gene: TRBJ1-3; clone size: once; V gene: TRBV6-1; D gene: TRBD1; CDR3 protein: CASSEALRDRSGNTIYF; CDR3 DNA: TGTGCCAGCAGTGAAGCGCTTCGGGACAGATCTGGAAACACCATATATTTT
CDR3 length: 16; J gene: TRBJ1-2; clone size: -; V gene: TRBV6-2/TRBV6-3; D gene: -; CDR3 protein: CASSYSEGTVDYGYTF; CDR3 DNA: TGTGCCAGCAGTTACTCGGAGGGGACCGTAGACTATGGCTACACCTTC
CDR3 length: 16; J gene: TRBJ2-2; clone size: -; V gene: TRBV6-2/TRBV6-3; D gene: TRBD1; CDR3 protein: CASSTRQGTYTGELFF; CDR3 DNA: TGTGCCAGCAGTACTCGACAGGGGACATACACCGGGGAGCTGTTTTTT
CDR3 length: 14; J gene: TRBJ2-7; clone size: -; V gene: TRBV7-9; D gene: TRBD1; CDR3 protein: CASSWTGISYEQYF; CDR3 DNA: TGTGCCAGCAGCTGGACAGGGATCTCCTACGAGCAGTACTTC
CDR3 length: 14; J gene: TRBJ2-7; clone size: -; V gene: TRBV2; D gene: -; CDR3 protein: CASRNGRDSGEQYF; CDR3 DNA: TGTGCCAGCAGGAACGGCAGGGACTCTGGCGAGCAGTACTTC
CDR3 length: 15; J gene: TRBJ2-2; clone size: -; V gene: TRBV6-2/TRBV6-3; D gene: -; CDR3 protein: CASSNLGGPTGELFF; CDR3 DNA: TGTGCCAGCAGTAACCTTGGCGGGCCCACCGGGGAGCTGTTTTTT
CDR3 length: 13; J gene: TRBJ1-4; clone size: -; V gene: TRBV19; D gene: -; CDR3 protein: CASSTGQNEKLFF; CDR3 DNA: TGTGCCAGTAGTACGGGACAAAATGAAAAACTGTTTTTT
CDR3 length: 13; J gene: TRBJ1-1; clone size: -; V gene: TRBV3-1/TRBV3-2; D gene: -; CDR3 protein: CASGRTVNTEAFF; CDR3 DNA: TGTGCCAGCGGACGGACAGTGAACACTGAAGCTTTCTTT
CDR3 length: 15; J gene: TRBJ2-3; clone size: -; V gene: TRBV5-1; D gene: -; CDR3 protein: CASSLGQGKADTQYF; CDR3 DNA: TGCGCCAGCAGCTTGGGGCAGGGTAAAGCAGATACGCAGTATTTT
CDR3 length: 16; J gene: TRBJ1-1; clone size: -; V gene: TRBV6-1; D gene: TRBD1; CDR3 protein: CASSVDRGGGNTEAFF; CDR3 DNA: TGTGCCAGCAGTGTAGACAGGGGAGGAGGGAACACTGAAGCTTTCTTT
CDR3 length: 15; J gene: TRBJ1-1; clone size: -; V gene: TRBV4-3; D gene: -; CDR3 protein: CASSQDRQGGPEAFF; CDR3 DNA: TGCGCCAGCAGCCAAGATAGGCAGGGTGGCCCTGAAGCTTTCTTT
CDR3 length: 16; J gene: TRBJ2-7; clone size: -; V gene: TRBV5-1; D gene: TRBD2; CDR3 protein: CASSLAGTIYAYEQYF; CDR3 DNA: TGCGCCAGCAGCTTGGCTGGGACTATTTACGCCTACGAGCAGTACTTC